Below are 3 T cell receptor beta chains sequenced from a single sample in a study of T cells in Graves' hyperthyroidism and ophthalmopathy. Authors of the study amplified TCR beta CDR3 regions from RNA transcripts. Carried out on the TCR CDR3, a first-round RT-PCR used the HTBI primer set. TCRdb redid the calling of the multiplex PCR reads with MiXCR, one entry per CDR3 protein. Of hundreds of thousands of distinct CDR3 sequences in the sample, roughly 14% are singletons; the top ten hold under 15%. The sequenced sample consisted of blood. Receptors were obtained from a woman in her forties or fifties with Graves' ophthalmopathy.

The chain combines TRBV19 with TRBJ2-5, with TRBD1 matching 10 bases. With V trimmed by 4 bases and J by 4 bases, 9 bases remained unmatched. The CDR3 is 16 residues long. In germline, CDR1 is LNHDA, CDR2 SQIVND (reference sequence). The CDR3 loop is CASSTRDRGKGETQYF. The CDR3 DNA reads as TGTGCCAGTAGTACCCGGGACAGGGGAAAAGGAGAGACCCAGTACTTC.

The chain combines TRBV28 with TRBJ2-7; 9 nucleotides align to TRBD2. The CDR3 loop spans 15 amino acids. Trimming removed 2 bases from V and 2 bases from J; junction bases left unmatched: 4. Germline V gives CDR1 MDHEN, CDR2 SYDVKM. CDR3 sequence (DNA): TGTGCCAGCAGTTTAATAGCGGGGGACCCCTACGAGCAGTACTTC. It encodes CASSLIAGDPYEQYF.

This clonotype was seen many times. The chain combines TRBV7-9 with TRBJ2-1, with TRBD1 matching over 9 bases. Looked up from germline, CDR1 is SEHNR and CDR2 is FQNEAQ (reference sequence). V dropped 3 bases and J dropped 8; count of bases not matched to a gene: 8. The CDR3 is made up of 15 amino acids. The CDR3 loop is CASSLGTGNPDEQFF. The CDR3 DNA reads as TGTGCCAGCAGCTTGGGGACAGGGAATCCGGATGAGCAGTTCTTC.